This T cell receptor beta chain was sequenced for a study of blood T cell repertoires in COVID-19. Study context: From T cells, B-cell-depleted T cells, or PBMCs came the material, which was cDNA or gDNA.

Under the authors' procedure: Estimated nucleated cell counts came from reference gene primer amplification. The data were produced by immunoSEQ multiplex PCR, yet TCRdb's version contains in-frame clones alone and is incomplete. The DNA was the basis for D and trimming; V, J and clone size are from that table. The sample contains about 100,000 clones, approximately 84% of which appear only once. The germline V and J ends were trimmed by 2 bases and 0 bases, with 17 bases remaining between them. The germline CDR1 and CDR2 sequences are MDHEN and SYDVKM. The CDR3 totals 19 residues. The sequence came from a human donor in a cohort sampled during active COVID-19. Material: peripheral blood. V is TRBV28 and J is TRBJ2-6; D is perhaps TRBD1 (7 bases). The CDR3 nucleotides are TGTGCCAGCAGTTTAGGAGGGGGCAGGTTACGCTCTGGGGCCAACGTCCTGACTTTC. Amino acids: CASSLGGGRLRSGANVLTF.